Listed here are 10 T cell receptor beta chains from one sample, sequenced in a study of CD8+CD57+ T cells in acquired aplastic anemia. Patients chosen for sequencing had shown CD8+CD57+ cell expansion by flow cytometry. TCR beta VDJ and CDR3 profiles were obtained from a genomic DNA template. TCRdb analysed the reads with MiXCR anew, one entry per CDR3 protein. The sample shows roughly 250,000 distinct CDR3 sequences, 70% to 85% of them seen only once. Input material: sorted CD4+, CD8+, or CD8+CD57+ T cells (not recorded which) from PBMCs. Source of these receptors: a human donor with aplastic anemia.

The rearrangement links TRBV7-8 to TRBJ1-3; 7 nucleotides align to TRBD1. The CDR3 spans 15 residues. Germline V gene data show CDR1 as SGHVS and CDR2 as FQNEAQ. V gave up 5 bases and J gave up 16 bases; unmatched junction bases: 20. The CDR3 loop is CASSHGTAYEQYIYF. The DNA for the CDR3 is TGTGCCAGCAGCCACGGGACAGCCTATGAGCAGTACATCTATTTT.

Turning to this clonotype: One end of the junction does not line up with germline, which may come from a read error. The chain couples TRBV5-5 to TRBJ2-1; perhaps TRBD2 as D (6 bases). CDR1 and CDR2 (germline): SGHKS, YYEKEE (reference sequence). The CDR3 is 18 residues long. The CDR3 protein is CASSQDYSRDSRYNEQFF. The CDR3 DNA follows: TGCGCCAGCAGCCAAGACTATTCCCGGGACTCCCGCTACAATGAGCAGTTCTTC.

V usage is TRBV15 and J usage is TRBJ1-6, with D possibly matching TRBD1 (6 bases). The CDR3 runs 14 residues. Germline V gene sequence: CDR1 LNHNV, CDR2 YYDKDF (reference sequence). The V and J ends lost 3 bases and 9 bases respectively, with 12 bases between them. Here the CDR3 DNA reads TGTGCCACCAGCAGTCCAGGGGATTCTTCACCCCTCCACTTT. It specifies CATSSPGDSSPLHF.

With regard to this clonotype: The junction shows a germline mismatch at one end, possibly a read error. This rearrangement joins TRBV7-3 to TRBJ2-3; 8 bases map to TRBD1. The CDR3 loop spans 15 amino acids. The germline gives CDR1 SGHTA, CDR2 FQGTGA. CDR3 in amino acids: CASSLVQGGQDTQYF. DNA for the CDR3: TGTGCCAGCAGCCTAGTACAGGGGGGACAAGATACCCAGTATTTT.

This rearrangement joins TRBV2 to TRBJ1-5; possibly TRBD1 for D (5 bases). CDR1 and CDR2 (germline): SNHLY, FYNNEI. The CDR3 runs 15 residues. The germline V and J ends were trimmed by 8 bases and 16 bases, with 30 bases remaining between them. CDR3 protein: CASGVGVTGNQPLHF. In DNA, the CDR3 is TGTGCCAGCGGGGTAGGGGTCACAGGAAATCAGCCCCTTCATTTT.

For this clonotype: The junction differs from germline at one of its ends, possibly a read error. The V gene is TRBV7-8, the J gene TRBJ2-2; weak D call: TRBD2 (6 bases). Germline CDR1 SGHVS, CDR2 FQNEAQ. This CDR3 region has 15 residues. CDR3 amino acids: CASSLVGGEGGEQFF. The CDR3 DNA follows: TGTGCCAGCAGCTTAGTCGGAGGTGAGGGCGGGGAGCAGTTTTTT.

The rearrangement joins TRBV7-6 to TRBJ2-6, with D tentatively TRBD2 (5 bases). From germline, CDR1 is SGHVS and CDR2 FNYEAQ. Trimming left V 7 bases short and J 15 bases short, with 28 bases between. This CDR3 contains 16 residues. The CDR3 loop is CASTLGSGPAAADLTF. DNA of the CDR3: TGTGCCAGCACCCTAGGGAGTGGCCCCGCGGCGGCCGACCTGACTTTC.

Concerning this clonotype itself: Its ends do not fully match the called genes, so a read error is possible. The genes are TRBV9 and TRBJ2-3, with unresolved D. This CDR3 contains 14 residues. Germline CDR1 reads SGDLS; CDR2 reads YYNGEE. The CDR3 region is CASSVGSDPQSYDF. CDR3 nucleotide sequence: TGTGCCAGCAGCGTAGGTTCCGATCCGCAGTCTTATGATTTT.

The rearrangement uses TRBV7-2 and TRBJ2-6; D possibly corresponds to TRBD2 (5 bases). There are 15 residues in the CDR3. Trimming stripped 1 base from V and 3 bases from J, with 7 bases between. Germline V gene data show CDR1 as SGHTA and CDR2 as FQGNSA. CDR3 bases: TGTGCCAGCAGCTTAGGAGGGCTTGGGGCCAACGTCCTGACTTTC. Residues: CASSLGGLGANVLTF.

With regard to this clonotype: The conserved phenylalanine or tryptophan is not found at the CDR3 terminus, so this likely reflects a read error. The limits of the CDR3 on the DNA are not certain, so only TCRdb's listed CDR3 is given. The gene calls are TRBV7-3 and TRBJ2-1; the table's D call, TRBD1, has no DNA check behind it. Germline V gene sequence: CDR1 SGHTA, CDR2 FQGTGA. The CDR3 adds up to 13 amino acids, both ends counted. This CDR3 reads CASTGEGIPEQHC.